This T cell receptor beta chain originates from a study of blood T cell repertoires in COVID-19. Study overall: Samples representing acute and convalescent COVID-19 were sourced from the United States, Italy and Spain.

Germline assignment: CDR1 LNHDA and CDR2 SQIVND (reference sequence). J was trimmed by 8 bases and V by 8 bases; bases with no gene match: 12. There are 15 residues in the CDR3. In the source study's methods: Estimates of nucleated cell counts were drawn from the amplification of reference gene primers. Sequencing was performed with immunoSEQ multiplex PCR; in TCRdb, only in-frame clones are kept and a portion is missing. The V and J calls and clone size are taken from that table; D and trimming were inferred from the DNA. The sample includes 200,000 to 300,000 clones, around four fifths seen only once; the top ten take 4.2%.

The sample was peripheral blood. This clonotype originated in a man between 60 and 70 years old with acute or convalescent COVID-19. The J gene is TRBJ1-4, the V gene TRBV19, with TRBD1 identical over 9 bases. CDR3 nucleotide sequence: TGTGCCAGTCGAAATCGACCCGGGACAGGGGAAAAACTGTTTTTT. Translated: CASRNRPGTGEKLFF.